A selection of T cell receptor beta chains follows, all from one sample in a study of T-cell memory formation after mild COVID-19. TCRdb independently ran MiXCR on the 5' RACE reads; one entry per CDR3 protein. The sample has hundreds of thousands of distinct CDR3 sequences, approximately 15% seen once; the top ten hold 22%. Sequenced material: PBMCs or a T cell subset sorted from them (not recorded which). These receptors originate from a man aged 18 to 29 who had mild COVID-19 (a few samples of this study predate the infection). Cell type and time point are not known. The CDR3 runs from the conserved cysteine through the conserved F or W. D genes are given only for firm matches. For some rows the clone size is stated as once, few or many, or as a class when expanded; others skip it.

>16|TRBJ2-1|.|few|TRBV6-2/TRBV6-3
CASSAPAGRLGNEQFF
TGTGCCAGCAGTGCACCGGCGGGGCGCCTAGGGAATGAGCAGTTCTTC
>14|TRBJ1-6|.|.|TRBV10-3
CAISADSVNSPLHF
TGTGCCATCAGCGCTGACAGTGTCAATTCACCCCTCCACTTT
>12|TRBJ2-1|.|.|TRBV6-5
CASSYPGGKRFF
TGTGCCAGCAGTTACCCAGGAGGGAAACGGTTCTTC
>15|TRBJ1-1|.|many|TRBV12-3/TRBV12-4
CASSPLQAPWGEAFF
TGTGCCAGCAGTCCGCTACAGGCCCCGTGGGGAGAAGCTTTCTTT
>16|TRBJ2-3|TRBD2|few|TRBV4-3
CASSHRSGRNADTQYF
TGCGCCAGCAGCCATCGTAGCGGGCGAAATGCAGATACGCAGTATTTT
>12|TRBJ2-7|.|few|TRBV20-1
CSARKGYDEQYF
TGCAGTGCTAGGAAGGGGTACGACGAGCAGTACTTC
>15|TRBJ1-1|.|many|TRBV5-1
CASSLLQGLGAEAFF
TGCGCCAGCAGCTTACTCCAGGGACTTGGCGCTGAAGCTTTCTTT
>15|TRBJ2-7|TRBD1|.|TRBV5-1
CASSWGDRDPHEQYF
TGCGCCAGCAGCTGGGGGGACAGGGATCCCCACGAGCAGTACTTC
>15|TRBJ2-3|.|.|TRBV9
CASSVEGVGTDTQYF
TGTGCCAGCAGCGTAGAGGGGGTTGGCACAGATACGCAGTATTTT
>14|TRBJ2-3|.|many|TRBV6-4
CASSGQINSDTQYF
TGTGCCAGCAGTGGACAGATAAATTCAGATACGCAGTATTTT
>16|TRBJ2-5|TRBD1|many|TRBV10-3
CAANGDRANSEETQYF
TGTGCCGCCAATGGGGACAGGGCAAACAGCGAAGAGACCCAGTACTTC
>13|TRBJ2-1|.|few|TRBV28
CAGRGTPGNEQFF
TGTGCCGGTCGCGGGACCCCTGGGAATGAGCAGTTCTTC
>16|TRBJ2-3|TRBD2|few|TRBV5-1
CASSGASGGGTDTQYF
TGCGCCAGCAGCGGGGCTAGCGGGGGAGGAACAGATACGCAGTATTTT
>14|TRBJ2-5|TRBD1|.|TRBV7-7
CASSVRGYQETQYF
TGTGCTAGCAGCGTCAGGGGGTACCAAGAGACCCAGTACTTC
>16|TRBJ1-1|TRBD1|.|TRBV5-1
CASRDGQAVRPTEAFF
TGCGCCAGCAGGGACGGACAGGCGGTGAGACCCACTGAAGCTTTCTTT
>15|TRBJ1-2|.|many|TRBV10-3
CAISDEGQGLYGYTF
TGTGCCATCAGTGATGAGGGGCAGGGCCTCTATGGCTACACCTTC
>16|TRBJ2-7|TRBD2|.|TRBV7-9
CASSGGGVLFSYEQYF
TGTGCCAGCAGCGGCGGGGGGGTGTTGTTTTCCTACGAGCAGTACTTC
>13|TRBJ2-1|TRBD1|.|TRBV29-1
CSGHRGTYNEQFF
TGCAGCGGTCACAGGGGGACCTACAATGAGCAGTTCTTC
>10|TRBJ2-5|.|.|TRBV3-1
CASSQATQYF
TGTGCCAGCAGCCAAGCAACCCAGTACTTC
>11|TRBJ1-1|.|.|TRBV19
CAAGAWTEAFF
TGTGCCGCTGGAGCATGGACTGAAGCTTTCTTT
>15|TRBJ1-1|.|few|TRBV6-5
CASSSGGGMNTEAFF
TGTGCCAGCAGTTCCGGGGGGGGGATGAACACTGAAGCTTTCTTT
>16|TRBJ2-7|TRBD2|.|TRBV27
CASSLLVAGGPYEQYF
TGTGCCAGCAGTTTACTGGTAGCGGGGGGTCCCTACGAGCAGTACTTC
>13|TRBJ2-1|.|few|TRBV6-5
CASSLSEKGEQFF
TGTGCCAGCAGTTTGAGTGAGAAAGGAGAGCAGTTCTTC
>16|TRBJ2-3|TRBD2|.|TRBV7-9
CASSFPSGRGDPPQYF
TGTGCCAGCAGCTTTCCTTCGGGGCGGGGGGACCCCCCGCAGTATTTT
>14|TRBJ2-7|.|.|TRBV5-6
CASSPTPGHTEQYF
TGTGCCAGCAGCCCCACACCCGGCCACACCGAGCAGTACTTC
>14|TRBJ2-7|.|many|TRBV5-1
CASSPSGLSYEQYF
TGCGCCAGCAGCCCTTCTGGGTTGTCCTACGAGCAGTACTTC
>14|TRBJ2-5|.|few|TRBV7-2
CASSSSGTQETQYF
TGTGCCAGCAGCTCGTCGGGTACTCAAGAGACCCAGTACTTC
>14|TRBJ1-1|.|few|TRBV7-9
CASSPTAGATEAFF
TGTGCCAGCAGCCCTACCGCGGGGGCGACTGAAGCTTTCTTT
>15|TRBJ2-2|TRBD2|few|TRBV7-8
CASLPGREGTGELFF
TGTGCCAGCCTCCCGGGGAGGGAGGGGACCGGGGAGCTGTTTTTT